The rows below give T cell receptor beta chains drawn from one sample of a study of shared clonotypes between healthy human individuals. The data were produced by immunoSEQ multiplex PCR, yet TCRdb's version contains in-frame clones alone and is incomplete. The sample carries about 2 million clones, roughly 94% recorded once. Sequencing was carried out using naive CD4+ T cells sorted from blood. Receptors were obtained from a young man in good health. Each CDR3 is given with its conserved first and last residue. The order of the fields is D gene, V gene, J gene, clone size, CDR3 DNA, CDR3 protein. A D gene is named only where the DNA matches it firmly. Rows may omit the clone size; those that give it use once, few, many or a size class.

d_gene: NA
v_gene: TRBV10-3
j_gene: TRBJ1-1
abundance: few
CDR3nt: TGTGCCATCAGTGATGGGACCGGGACAGAAGCTTTCTTT
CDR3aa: CAISDGTGTEAFF

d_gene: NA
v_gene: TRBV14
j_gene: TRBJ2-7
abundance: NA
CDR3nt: TGTGCCAGCAGCCACGGCGGACTAACCTACGAGCAGTACTTC
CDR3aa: CASSHGGLTYEQYF

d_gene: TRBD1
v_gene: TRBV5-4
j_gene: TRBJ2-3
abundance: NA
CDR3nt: TGTGCCAGCACCAAACAGGGGAAGGATACGCAGTATTTT
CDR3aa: CASTKQGKDTQYF

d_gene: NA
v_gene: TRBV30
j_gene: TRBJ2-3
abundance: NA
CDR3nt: TGTGCCTGGAGTCGGGGTAGCGAGACAGATACGCAGTATTTT
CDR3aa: CAWSRGSETDTQYF

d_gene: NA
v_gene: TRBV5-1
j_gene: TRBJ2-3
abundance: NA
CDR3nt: TGCGCCAGCAGCTCATCGAGCCTTGTAGGAGCAGATACGCAGTATTTT
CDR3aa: CASSSSSLVGADTQYF

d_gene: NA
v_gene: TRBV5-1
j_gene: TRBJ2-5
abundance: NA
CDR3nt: TGCGCCAGCAGCTTCAGGGGAGAGGGCTACCAAGAGACCCAGTACTTC
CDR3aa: CASSFRGEGYQETQYF

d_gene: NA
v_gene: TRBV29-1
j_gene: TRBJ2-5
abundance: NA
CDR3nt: TGCAGCGTTGAAGAGGGGACAATAATGGGGGAGACCCAGTACTTC
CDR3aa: CSVEEGTIMGETQYF

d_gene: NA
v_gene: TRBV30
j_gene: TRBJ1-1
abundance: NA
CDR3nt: TGTGCCTGGAGTCGACCAGCTGAAGCTTTCTTT
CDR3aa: CAWSRPAEAFF

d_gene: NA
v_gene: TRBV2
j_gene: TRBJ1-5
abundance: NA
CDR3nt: TGTGCCAGCAGTGACAACGTAGGGCAGCCCCAGCATTTT
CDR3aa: CASSDNVGQPQHF

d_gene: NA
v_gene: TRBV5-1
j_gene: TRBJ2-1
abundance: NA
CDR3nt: TGCGCCAGCAGCTGGGAGCTGGGTGGAAATGAGCAGTTCTTC
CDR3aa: CASSWELGGNEQFF

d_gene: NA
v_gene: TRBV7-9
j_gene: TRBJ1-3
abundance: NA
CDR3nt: TGTGCCAGCAGCTTAAGATACTTGAGCGGATCAGGAAACACCATATATTTT
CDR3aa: CASSLRYLSGSGNTIYF

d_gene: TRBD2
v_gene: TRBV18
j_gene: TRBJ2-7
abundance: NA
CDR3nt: TGTGCCAGCTCACTGCTAGCGGGATGGGAGCAGTACTTC
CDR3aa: CASSLLAGWEQYF

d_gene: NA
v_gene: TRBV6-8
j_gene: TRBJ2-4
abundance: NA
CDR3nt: TGTGCCAGCAGTCTTCGCGTAGGCAAAAACATTCAGTACTTC
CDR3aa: CASSLRVGKNIQYF

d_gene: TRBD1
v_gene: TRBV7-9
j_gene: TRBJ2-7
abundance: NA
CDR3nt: TGTGCCAGCGGACAGGGGAGATACTACGAGCAGTACTTC
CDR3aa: CASGQGRYYEQYF

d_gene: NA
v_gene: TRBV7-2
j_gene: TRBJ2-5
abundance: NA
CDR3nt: TGTGCCAGCAGCTCCGGGGGGCGCATTGAAGAGACCCAGTACTTC
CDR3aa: CASSSGGRIEETQYF

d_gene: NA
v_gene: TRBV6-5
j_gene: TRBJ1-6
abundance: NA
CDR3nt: TGTGCCAGCAAAGGACAGTCTAATTCACCCCTCCACTTT
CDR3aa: CASKGQSNSPLHF

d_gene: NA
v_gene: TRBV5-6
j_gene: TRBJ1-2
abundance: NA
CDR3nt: TGTGCCAGCAACAAACGGGAGGGGGTCTATGGCTACACCTTC
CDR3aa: CASNKREGVYGYTF

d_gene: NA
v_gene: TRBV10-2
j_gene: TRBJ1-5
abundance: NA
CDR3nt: TGCGCCAGCAGTGAGTCGAAGAATCAGCCCCAGCATTTT
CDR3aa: CASSESKNQPQHF

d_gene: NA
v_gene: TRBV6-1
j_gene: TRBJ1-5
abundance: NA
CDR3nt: TGTGCCAGCAGTGAAGACCGGGGAGGGTTTAATCAGCCCCAGCATTTT
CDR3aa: CASSEDRGGFNQPQHF

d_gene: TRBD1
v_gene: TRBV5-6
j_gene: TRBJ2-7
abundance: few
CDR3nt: TGTGCCAGCAGCTTGGGACAGGGACCCTACGAGCAGTACTTC
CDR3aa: CASSLGQGPYEQYF

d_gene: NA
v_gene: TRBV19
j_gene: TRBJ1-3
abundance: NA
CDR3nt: TGTGCCAGTAGGAAGACAGGCGATTTCTCTGGAAACACCATATATTTT
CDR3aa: CASRKTGDFSGNTIYF

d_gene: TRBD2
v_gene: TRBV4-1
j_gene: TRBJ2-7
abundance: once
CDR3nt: TGCGCCAGCAGCCACGACACCGGGACTAGTAACGAGCAGTACTTC
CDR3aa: CASSHDTGTSNEQYF

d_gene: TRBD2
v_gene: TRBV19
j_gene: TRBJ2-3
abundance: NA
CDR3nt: TGTGCCAGTAGTACCTTAGCGGGCCCCACAGATACGCAGTATTTT
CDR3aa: CASSTLAGPTDTQYF

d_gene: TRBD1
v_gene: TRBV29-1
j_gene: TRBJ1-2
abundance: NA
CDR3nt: TGCAGCGTTGAGGACAGGGCGGCCTATGGCTACACCTTC
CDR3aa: CSVEDRAAYGYTF

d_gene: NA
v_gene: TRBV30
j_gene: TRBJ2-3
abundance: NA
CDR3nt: TGTGCCTTCACCCTGGGAGACTACGGCACAGATACGCAGTATTTT
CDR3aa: CAFTLGDYGTDTQYF

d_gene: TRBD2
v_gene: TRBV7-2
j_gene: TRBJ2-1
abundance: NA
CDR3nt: TGTGCCAGCAGCCGGGAGCCCGTGACGGGAGGCAATGAGCAGTTCTTC
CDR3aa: CASSREPVTGGNEQFF

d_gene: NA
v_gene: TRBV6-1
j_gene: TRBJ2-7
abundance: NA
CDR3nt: TGTGCCAGCAGTGAAAATTACGGGTTGACAGCCTTTTCCTACGAGCAGTACTTC
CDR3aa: CASSENYGLTAFSYEQYF

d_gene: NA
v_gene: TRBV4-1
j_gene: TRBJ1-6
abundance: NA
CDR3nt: TGCGCCAGCAGCCAAGATTCGCGTCCGGTGTATAATTCACCCCTCCACTTT
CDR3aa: CASSQDSRPVYNSPLHF

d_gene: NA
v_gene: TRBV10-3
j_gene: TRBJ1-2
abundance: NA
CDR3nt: TGTGCCATCAGTGAAACAGGGAGTGGCTACACCTTC
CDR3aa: CAISETGSGYTF

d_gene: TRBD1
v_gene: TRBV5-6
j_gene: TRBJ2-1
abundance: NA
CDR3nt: TGTGCCAGCAGCTTTCAGGGGACAGGGTTTAGGGGAACTACAAATGAGCAGTTCTTC
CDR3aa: CASSFQGTGFRGTTNEQFF

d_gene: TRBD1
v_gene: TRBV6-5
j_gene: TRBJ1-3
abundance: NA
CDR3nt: TGTGCCAGCAACAGGGGGCGAGGAAACACCATATATTTT
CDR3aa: CASNRGRGNTIYF

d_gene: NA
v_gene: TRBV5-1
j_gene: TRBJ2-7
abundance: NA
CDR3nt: TGCGCCAGCGGCTGGACCCATCAGGGCTATAGCTCCTACGAGCAGTACTTC
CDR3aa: CASGWTHQGYSSYEQYF

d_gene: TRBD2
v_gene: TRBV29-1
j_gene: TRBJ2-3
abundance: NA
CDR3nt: TGCAGCGTTGACTTATTGGGACTAGCGTTAGATACGCAGTATTTT
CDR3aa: CSVDLLGLALDTQYF

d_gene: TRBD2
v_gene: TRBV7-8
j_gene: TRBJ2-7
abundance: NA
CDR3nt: TGTGCCAGCAGCTTAGAACTAGCGGGGGGATCGTACGAGCAGTACTTC
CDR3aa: CASSLELAGGSYEQYF

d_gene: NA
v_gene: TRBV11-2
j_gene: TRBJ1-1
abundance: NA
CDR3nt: TGTGCCAGCAGCTTAGGGCAGGTTAGGCTTGAAGCTTTCTTT
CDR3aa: CASSLGQVRLEAFF

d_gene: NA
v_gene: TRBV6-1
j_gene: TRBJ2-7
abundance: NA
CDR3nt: TGTGCCAGCAGTGAAGCTCGGGGGTTCGACGAGCAGTACTTC
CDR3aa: CASSEARGFDEQYF

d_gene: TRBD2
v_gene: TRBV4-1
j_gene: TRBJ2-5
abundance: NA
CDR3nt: TGCGCCAGCAGCCAAGAGCCTAGCGGGGCGGCCGGAGAGACCCAGTACTTC
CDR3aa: CASSQEPSGAAGETQYF